These 29 T cell receptor beta chains share one sample of origin, sequenced in a study of CD8+CD57+ T cells in acquired aplastic anemia. Genomic DNA, serving as template, underwent TCR beta VDJ and CDR3 profiling. TCRdb recomputed calls from the reads with MiXCR, one row per CDR3 protein. The sample lists 150,000 to 200,000 distinct CDR3 sequences, 48% seen once, with 10% to 15% in the top ten. All sequencing subjects had displayed CD8+CD57+ cell expansion on flow cytometry. Specimen: sorted CD4+, CD8+, or CD8+CD57+ T cells (not recorded which) from PBMCs. The receptors were sampled from a human donor with aplastic anemia.

This clonotype was seen ten or more times. The rearrangement links TRBV5-6 to TRBJ1-3; no reliable D call. The CDR3 is 12 residues long. V shed 1 base and J shed 4 bases, with 3 bases lying between them. CDR1 is SGHDT and CDR2 is YYEEEE in the germline V gene. For the CDR3, the DNA is TGTGCCAGCAGCTTGACCGGAAACACCATATATTTT. Residues: CASSLTGNTIYF.

This clonotype was observed at least ten times. The chain has TRBV19 and TRBJ2-2; 7 positions match TRBD1. The germline gives CDR1 LNHDA, CDR2 SQIVND (reference sequence). This CDR3 has 15 amino acids. Germline trimming cut 4 bases from V and 3 bases from J; bases unmatched to any gene: 5. The CDR3 DNA is TGTGCCAGTAGTACCCCGGGACAGTACACCGGGGAGCTGTTTTTT. Protein product: CASSTPGQYTGELFF.

This clonotype has just a few counts. V and J are TRBV9 and TRBJ1-1; D possibly corresponds to TRBD1 (5 bases). This CDR3 is built from 14 residues. The germline V gene encodes CDR1 SGDLS and CDR2 YYNGEE. V shed 5 bases and J shed 4 bases, with 15 bases lying between them. The CDR3 nucleotides read TGTGCCAGCAGTTCGAGGGGTGGTGGCACTGAAGCTTTCTTT. As protein: CASSSRGGGTEAFF.

About this clonotype: A clone one base away is much larger, so this may be a read error. This chain connects TRBV3-1 to TRBJ2-7, with D possibly being TRBD1 (6 bases). V was cut by 0 bases and J by 10 bases, with 16 bases left in between. Looked up from germline, CDR1 is LGHDT and CDR2 is YNNKEL (reference sequence). The CDR3 sequence is 14 residues long. The CDR3 region is CASSQDPQGTNQYF. As DNA, the CDR3 is TGTGCCAGCAGCCAAGACCCACAGGGTACGAATCAGTACTTC.

V gene TRBV9 combines with J gene TRBJ1-3; D gene ambiguous. The CDR3 extends over 19 amino acids. Germline V CDR1 and CDR2: SGDLS, YYNGEE. Trimming left V 0 bases short and J 1 base short, with 20 bases between. Written as DNA, the CDR3 is TGTGCCAGCAGCGTAGCTACCGCGACCTCTCCTGTATCTGGAAACACCATATATTTT. Amino acids: CASSVATATSPVSGNTIYF. Drawing the rest from reference TRBV9 and TRBJ1-3, the complete variable domain is DSGVTQTPKHLITATGQRVTLRCSPRSGDLSVYWYQQSLDQGLQFLIQYYNGEERAKGNILERFSAQQFPDLHSELNLSSLELGDSALYFCASSVATATSPVSGNTIYFGEGSWLTVV.

As for this clonotype: This sequence may be a read error, since a much larger clone differs from it by one base. The chain couples TRBV4-2 to TRBJ1-3; D is uncertain. Germline CDR1 is LGHNA and CDR2 is YNFKEQ. CDR3 length: 11 residues. In DNA form, the CDR3 reads TGTGCCAGCAGCCTAGGAAACACCATGTATTTT. Its protein is CASSLGNTMYF.

This clonotype appeared a single time. This chain uses TRBV29-1 with TRBJ1-2; TRBD1 matches at 9 bases. Germline loops: CDR1 SQVTM, CDR2 ANQGSEA. The CDR3 covers 14 residues. After removal of 6 bases from V and 8 bases from J, the junction contained 13 bases not matched to a gene. This CDR3 is CSVDPGQGPRGYTF. The DNA of the CDR3 is TGCAGCGTCGACCCGGGACAGGGCCCTCGGGGCTACACCTTC.

The chain links TRBV15 to TRBJ2-1; 8 bases are shared with TRBD1. CDR1 is LNHNV, CDR2 YYDKDF, per germline (reference sequence). This CDR3 is 14 amino acids long. Trimming at V came to 4 bases and at J to 4 bases, leaving 3 bases not matched to a gene. The DNA of the CDR3 is TGTGCCACCAGCATAGACAGGGGTTACAATGAGCAGTTCTTC. This translates into CATSIDRGYNEQFF.

V gene TRBV7-3 combines with J gene TRBJ2-2; D not resolved. Trimming stripped 5 bases from V and 7 bases from J, with 11 bases between. The CDR3 is made up of 13 amino acids. CDR1 is SGHTA and CDR2 is FQGTGA in the germline V gene. CDR3 sequence reads: CASSQHERGELFF. In DNA form, the CDR3 reads TGTGCCAGCAGCCAACACGAGCGCGGGGAGCTGTTTTTT.

This clonotype was detected only a few times. The gene calls are TRBV10-3 and TRBJ1-2; D gene unclear. Per the germline V gene, CDR1 is ENHRY and CDR2 is SYGVKD. V dropped 3 bases and J dropped 2 bases, with 10 bases sitting between them. The CDR3 has 14 amino acids. CDR3 sequence: CAISDSSENYGYTF. The CDR3 DNA sequence: TGTGCCATCAGTGATTCCAGTGAGAACTATGGCTACACCTTC.

The gene calls are TRBV7-8 and TRBJ2-2; maybe TRBD1 (6 bases). Per germline, CDR1 SGHVS and CDR2 FQNEAQ. With 4 bases removed from V and 7 bases from J, the gap between germline ends came to 13 bases. This CDR3 comprises 14 residues. This chain's CDR3 is CASSSNRVGGELFF. The DNA of the CDR3 is TGTGCCAGCAGCTCCAACAGGGTGGGCGGGGAGCTGTTTTTT.

In this sample, this clonotype turned up many times. The chain combines TRBV24-1 with TRBJ2-2; no clear D gene. Trimming removed 6 bases from V and 5 bases from J, with 6 bases in between. The CDR3 is 12 residues long. Germline V gene lookup returns CDR1 KGHDR and CDR2 SFDVKD. The CDR3 protein is CATSYTTGELFF. The CDR3 DNA follows: TGTGCCACCAGTTATACTACCGGGGAGCTGTTTTTT.

The gene calls are TRBV15 and TRBJ1-2, with D possibly matching TRBD1 (5 bases). Trimming took 4 bases from V and 6 from J, leaving 9 bases between them. Germline CDR1 reads LNHNV; CDR2 reads YYDKDF (reference sequence). The CDR3 contains 12 residues. CDR3 coding DNA: TGTGCCACCAGCACCGGGGCCAATGGCTACACCTTC. This codes for CATSTGANGYTF.

This chain connects TRBV7-9 to TRBJ2-7; D unclear. V was trimmed by 6 bases and J by 7 bases, leaving 19 bases between them. The CDR3 runs to 14 residues. Per the germline V gene, CDR1 is SEHNR and CDR2 is FQNEAQ (reference sequence). The CDR3 loop is CASRPKAEGREQYF. The DNA for the CDR3 is TGTGCCAGCAGACCGAAGGCCGAAGGACGGGAGCAGTACTTC.

Only one count was recorded for this clonotype. This chain links TRBV6-5 with TRBJ1-2; 8 nucleotides align to TRBD1. V lost 2 bases, J lost 2 bases, and 7 bases stayed unmatched. This CDR3 has 16 residues. Germline loops: CDR1 MNHEY, CDR2 SVGAGI. The CDR3 sequence: CASSYPRQGMNYGYTF. The CDR3 DNA follows: TGTGCCAGCAGTTACCCACGACAGGGGATGAACTATGGCTACACCTTC.

The chain uses TRBV20-1 and TRBJ2-7; D uncertain. This CDR3 spans 11 amino acids. Germline V gene sequence: CDR1 DFQATT, CDR2 SNEGSKA (reference sequence). Trimming took off 5 bases at V and 4 bases at J, with 9 bases between the two ends. The CDR3 loop reads CSAPDEYEQYF. DNA for the CDR3: TGCAGTGCTCCAGACGAGTACGAGCAGTACTTC.

This rearrangement joins TRBV6-1 to TRBJ1-6; possible D gene TRBD1, 6 bases. The germline V and J ends were trimmed by 9 bases and 9 bases, with 21 bases remaining between them. This CDR3 has 15 amino acids. Germline assignment: CDR1 MNHNS and CDR2 SASEGT. CDR3 amino acids: CASTGHGSGLSPLHF. The CDR3 DNA follows: TGTGCCAGTACGGGACACGGATCCGGGCTTTCACCCCTCCACTTT.

This chain connects TRBV20-1 to TRBJ2-7; no firm D call. The CDR3 is 14 residues long. Germline V gives CDR1 DFQATT, CDR2 SNEGSKA (reference sequence). The ends were cut back, 1 base at V and 0 bases at J, with 10 bases in the middle. The CDR3 DNA reads TGCAGTGCTAGAGGGACGGCAGCCTCCTACGAGCAGTACTTC. Encoded protein: CSARGTAASYEQYF.

The genes are TRBV19 and TRBJ2-7, with D maybe TRBD1 (6 bases). Trimming took 4 bases from V and 0 from J, leaving 10 bases between them. CDR3 length equals 14 residues. Germline CDR1 LNHDA, CDR2 SQIVND (reference sequence). This chain's CDR3 is CASSRGQSSYEQYF. CDR3 DNA: TGTGCCAGTAGTAGAGGACAGAGCTCCTACGAGCAGTACTTC.

This chain joins TRBV24-1 and TRBJ2-7, with D possibly matching TRBD2 (6 bases). The CDR3 is made up of 13 amino acids. Trimming stripped 5 bases from V and 6 bases from J, with 13 bases between. CDR1 and CDR2 from the germline V gene are KGHDR and SFDVKD. The CDR3 region is CATSVQGGLEQYF. In DNA, the CDR3 is TGTGCCACCAGTGTCCAGGGAGGCCTCGAGCAGTACTTC.

This clonotype was recorded a few times. The chain has TRBV20-1 and TRBJ2-1; D gene unclear. V lost 3 bases and J 9 bases, leaving 12 bases between the germline ends. From germline, CDR1 is DFQATT and CDR2 SNEGSKA (reference sequence). This CDR3 is 12 amino acids long. This chain's CDR3 is CSASRSVGEQFF. CDR3 sequence (DNA): TGCAGTGCTAGCAGGAGTGTTGGTGAGCAGTTCTTC.

J is TRBJ2-1 and V is TRBV20-1; TRBD1 agrees at 9 bases. V was pared by 5 bases and J by 8 bases, with 4 bases of the junction left unmatched. Germline CDR1 is DFQATT and CDR2 is SNEGSKA (reference sequence). CDR3 size: 12 residues. This CDR3 is CSARGQGHEQFF. The CDR3 DNA reads as TGCAGTGCTCGCGGACAGGGGCATGAGCAGTTCTTC.

The table lists this clonotype with a count of one. CDR3 sequence reads: CAIPTSNQPQHF. The CDR3 bases are TGCGCCATACCGACGTCCAATCAGCCCCAGCATTTT. V is TRBV10-1 and J is TRBJ1-5; D is uncertain. Germline-derived CDR1 and CDR2 are WNHNN and SYGVQD (reference sequence). The germline V and J ends were trimmed by 10 bases and 3 bases, with 10 bases remaining between them. This CDR3 spans 12 amino acids.

The CDR3, as DNA: TGTGCCAGCAGCCGACCTAGCGGGGGCTCCTACGAGCAGTACTTC. It yields the protein CASSRPSGGSYEQYF. The chain couples TRBV7-6 to TRBJ2-7; 10 bases are a match to TRBD2. Germline V lookup: CDR1 SGHVS, CDR2 FNYEAQ. The CDR3 has 15 residues. V lost 5 bases and J lost 0; bases outside the gene matches: 4.

Remarks on this clonotype: This may be a read error: a much more frequent sequence differs by one nucleotide. The J gene is TRBJ1-1, the V gene TRBV10-3; D is undetermined. Germline V gene lookup returns CDR1 ENHRY and CDR2 SYGVKD. Trimming took 0 bases from V and 6 from J, leaving 8 bases between them. The CDR3 is 13 amino acids. Here the CDR3 DNA reads TGTGCCATCAGTGAGTCCCCCGGGGCTGAAGCTTTCTTT. Its translation is CAISESPGAEAFF.

The chain joins TRBV7-8 to TRBJ1-6; 7 bases match TRBD1. The junction had 6 bases not matched to a gene; V was cut back by 3 bases and J by 10 bases. The CDR3 extends over 14 amino acids. Germline CDR1 reads SGHVS; CDR2 reads FQNEAQ. In nucleotides, the CDR3 is TGTGCCAGCAGCTTGACAGGGCAAGGCTCACCCCTCCACTTT. Amino acids: CASSLTGQGSPLHF.

This clonotype came up many times. The chain links TRBV5-4 to TRBJ2-3; D remains ambiguous. V was shortened by 2 bases and J by 9 bases, with 13 bases between the two germline ends. The CDR3 sequence is 13 residues long. The V gene's germline CDR1 is SGHNT and CDR2 YYREEE (reference sequence). CDR3 residues: CASSFQSQITQYF. The CDR3 DNA reads TGTGCCAGCAGCTTCCAATCACAGATAACGCAGTATTTT.

This clonotype has a count of ten or more. CDR3 nucleotides: TGTGCCAGCAGCACGACCGGGACAGGGGGGGGGTATGGCTACACCTTC. Protein: CASSTTGTGGGYGYTF. V and J are TRBV7-3 and TRBJ1-2; the match to TRBD1 covers 11 bases. V gave up 5 bases and J gave up 5 bases; unmatched junction bases: 10. The CDR3 consists of 16 residues. The germline V gene has CDR1 SGHTA and CDR2 FQGTGA.

In its sample, this clonotype was seen a few times. The chain joins TRBV29-1 to TRBJ2-5; D unresolved. Germline V gene lookup returns CDR1 SQVTM and CDR2 ANQGSEA. This CDR3 is built from 12 residues. V was cut by 3 bases and J by 0 bases, with 5 bases left in between. The CDR3 spells CSVDTDQETQYF. In DNA form, the CDR3 reads TGCAGCGTTGACACGGACCAAGAGACCCAGTACTTC.